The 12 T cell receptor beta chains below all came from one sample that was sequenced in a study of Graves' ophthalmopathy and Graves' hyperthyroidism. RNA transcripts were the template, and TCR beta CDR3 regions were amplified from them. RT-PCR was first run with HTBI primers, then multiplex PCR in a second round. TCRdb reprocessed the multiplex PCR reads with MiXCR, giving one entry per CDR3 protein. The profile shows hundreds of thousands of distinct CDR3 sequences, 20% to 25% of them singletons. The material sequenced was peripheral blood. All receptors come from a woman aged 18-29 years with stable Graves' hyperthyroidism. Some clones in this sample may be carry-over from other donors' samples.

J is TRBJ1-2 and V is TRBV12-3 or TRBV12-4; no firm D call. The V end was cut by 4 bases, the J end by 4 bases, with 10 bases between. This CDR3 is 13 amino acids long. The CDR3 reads CASSSPFGYGYTF. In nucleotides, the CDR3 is TGTGCCAGCAGTTCCCCTTTCGGCTATGGCTACACCTTC.

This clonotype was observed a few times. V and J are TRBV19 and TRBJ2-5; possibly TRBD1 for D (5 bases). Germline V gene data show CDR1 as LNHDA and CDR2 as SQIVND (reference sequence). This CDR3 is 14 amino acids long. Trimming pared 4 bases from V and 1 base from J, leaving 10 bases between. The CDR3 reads CASSTPGFQETQYF. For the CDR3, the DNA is TGTGCCAGTAGTACCCCAGGGTTCCAAGAGACCCAGTACTTC. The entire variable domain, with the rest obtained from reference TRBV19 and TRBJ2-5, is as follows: DGGITQSPKYLFRKEGQNVTLSCEQNLNHDAMYWYRQDPGQGLRLIYYSQIVNDFQKGDIAEGYSVSREKKESFPLTVTSAQKNPTAFYLCASSTPGFQETQYFGPGTRLLVL.

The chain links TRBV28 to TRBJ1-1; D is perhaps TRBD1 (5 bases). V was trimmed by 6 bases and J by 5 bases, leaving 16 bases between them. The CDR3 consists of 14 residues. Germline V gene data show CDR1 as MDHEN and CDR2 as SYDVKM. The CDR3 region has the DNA TGTGCCAGCAGGCGGACGGGGGTATGGACTGAAGCTTTCTTT. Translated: CASRRTGVWTEAFF.

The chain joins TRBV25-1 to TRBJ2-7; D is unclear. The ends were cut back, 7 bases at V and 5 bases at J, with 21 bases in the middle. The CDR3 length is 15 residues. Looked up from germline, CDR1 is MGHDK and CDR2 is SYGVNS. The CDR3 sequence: CASMKAEASFDEQYF. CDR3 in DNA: TGTGCCAGCATGAAGGCTGAGGCCAGTTTCGACGAGCAGTACTTC.

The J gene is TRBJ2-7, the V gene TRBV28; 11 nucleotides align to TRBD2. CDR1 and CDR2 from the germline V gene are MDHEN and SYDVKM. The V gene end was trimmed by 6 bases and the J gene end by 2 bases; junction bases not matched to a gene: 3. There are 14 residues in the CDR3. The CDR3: CASRLTSGTYEQYF. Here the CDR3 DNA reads TGTGCCAGCAGGCTGACTAGCGGGACCTACGAGCAGTACTTC.

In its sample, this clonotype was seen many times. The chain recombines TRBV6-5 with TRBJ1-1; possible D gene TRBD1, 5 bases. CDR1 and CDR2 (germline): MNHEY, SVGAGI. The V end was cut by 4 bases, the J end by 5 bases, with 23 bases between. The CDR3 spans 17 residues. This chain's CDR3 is CASSFTLFREKNTEAFF. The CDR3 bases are TGTGCCAGCAGTTTCACCCTTTTCAGGGAGAAAAATACTGAAGCTTTCTTT.

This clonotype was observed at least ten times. CDR3: CASSLISGSDKNIQYF. As DNA, the CDR3 is TGTGCCAGCAGTTTAATCTCAGGGTCGGACAAAAACATTCAGTACTTC. The V call is TRBV12-3 or TRBV12-4, the J call TRBJ2-4; a possible D gene is TRBD1 (5 bases). This CDR3 contains 16 residues. The V gene lost 2 bases and the J gene lost 3 bases, with 14 bases spanning the gap.

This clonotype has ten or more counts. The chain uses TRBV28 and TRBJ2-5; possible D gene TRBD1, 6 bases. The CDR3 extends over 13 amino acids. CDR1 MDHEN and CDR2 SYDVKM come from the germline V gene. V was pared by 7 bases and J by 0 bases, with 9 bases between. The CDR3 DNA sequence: TGTGCCAGCAATAGACAGGACCAAGAGACCCAGTACTTC. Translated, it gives CASNRQDQETQYF.

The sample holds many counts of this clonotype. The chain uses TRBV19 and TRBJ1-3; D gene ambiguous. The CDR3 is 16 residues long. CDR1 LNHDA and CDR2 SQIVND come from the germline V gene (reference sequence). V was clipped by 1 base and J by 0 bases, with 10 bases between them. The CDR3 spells CASSIGFWSSGNTIYF. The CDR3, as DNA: TGTGCCAGTAGTATAGGATTCTGGAGCTCTGGAAACACCATATATTTT.

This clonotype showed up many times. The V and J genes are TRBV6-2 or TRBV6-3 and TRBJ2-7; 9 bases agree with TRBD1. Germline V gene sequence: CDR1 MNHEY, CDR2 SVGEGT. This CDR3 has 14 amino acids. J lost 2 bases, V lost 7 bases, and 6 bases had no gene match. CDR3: CASTKNRGPYEQYF. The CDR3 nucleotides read TGTGCCAGCACCAAAAACAGGGGGCCCTACGAGCAGTACTTC.

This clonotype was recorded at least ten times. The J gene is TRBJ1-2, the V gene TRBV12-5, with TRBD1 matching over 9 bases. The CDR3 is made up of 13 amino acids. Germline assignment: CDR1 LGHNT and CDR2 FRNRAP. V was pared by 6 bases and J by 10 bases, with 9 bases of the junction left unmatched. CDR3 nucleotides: TGTGCTAGTGGCCTCGTGGGGACAGGGCCCTACACCTTC. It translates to CASGLVGTGPYTF.

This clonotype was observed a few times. The CDR3 protein is CASTRILPWGAGGNTEAFF. CDR3 coding DNA: TGTGCCAGCACCCGAATCCTCCCCTGGGGGGCCGGGGGGAACACTGAAGCTTTCTTT. The rearrangement links TRBV28 to TRBJ1-1; a possible D gene is TRBD1 (6 bases). The V and J ends lost 7 bases and 1 base respectively, with 28 bases between them. From germline, CDR1 is MDHEN and CDR2 SYDVKM. The CDR3 has 19 amino acids. The whole variable domain, filled in from reference TRBV28 and TRBJ1-1, reads DVKVTQSSRYLVKRTGEKVFLECVQDMDHENMFWYRQDPGLGLRLIYFSYDVKMKEKGDIPEGYSVSREKKERFSLILESASTNQTSMYLCASTRILPWGAGGNTEAFFGQGTRLTVV.